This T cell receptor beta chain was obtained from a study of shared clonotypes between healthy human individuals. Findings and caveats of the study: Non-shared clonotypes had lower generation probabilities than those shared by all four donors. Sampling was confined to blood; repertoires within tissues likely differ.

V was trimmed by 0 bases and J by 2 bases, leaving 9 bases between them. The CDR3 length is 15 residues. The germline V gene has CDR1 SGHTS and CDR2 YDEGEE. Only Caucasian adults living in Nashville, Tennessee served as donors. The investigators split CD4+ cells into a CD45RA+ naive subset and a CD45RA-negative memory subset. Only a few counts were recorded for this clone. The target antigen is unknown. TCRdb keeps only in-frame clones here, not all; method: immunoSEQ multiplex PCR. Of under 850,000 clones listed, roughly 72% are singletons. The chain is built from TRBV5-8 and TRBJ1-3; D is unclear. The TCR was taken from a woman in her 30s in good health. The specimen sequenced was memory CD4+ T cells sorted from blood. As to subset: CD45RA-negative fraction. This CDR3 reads CASSLETVPGNTIYF. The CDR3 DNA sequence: TGTGCCAGCAGCTTGGAGACTGTCCCTGGAAACACCATATATTTT.